These 12 T cell receptor beta chains were sequenced from one sample in a study of T cell responses to AZD1222 COVID-19 vaccine. Method: immunoSEQ multiplex PCR; TCRdb's copy keeps in-frame clones and lacks some. The sample lists approximately 100,000 clones, over 75% occurring once. Here the sequenced sample was peripheral blood, taken on day 0 of AZD1222 vaccination. The source is an adult in good health.

The V gene is TRBV6-5, the J gene TRBJ2-5; TRBD2 agrees at 12 bases. This CDR3 is 14 amino acids long. Germline V CDR1 and CDR2: MNHEY, SVGAGI. The J segment lost 4 bases and the V segment lost 6 bases, leaving 3 bases of the junction unmatched. The CDR3: CASSLGLAGETQYF. The CDR3 DNA follows: TGTGCCAGCAGCCTGGGACTAGCGGGAGAGACCCAGTACTTC.

J is TRBJ1-5 and V is TRBV7-3; D is undetermined. The V gene's germline CDR1 is SGHTA and CDR2 FQGTGA. The CDR3 covers 13 residues. Deletions cut 2 bases from V and 6 bases from J, with 8 bases between. The CDR3 coding sequence is TGTGCCAGCAGCTTAGGTCTGGGTCAGCCCCAGCATTTT. Translating it yields CASSLGLGQPQHF.

The chain links TRBV3-1 (or the pseudogene TRBV3-2) to TRBJ1-1, with 8 positions matching TRBD1. In germline, CDR1 is LGHDT, CDR2 YNNKEL (reference sequence). CDR3 size: 14 residues. V shed 0 bases and J 11 bases; nucleotides not matched to a gene: 8. CDR3 protein: CASSQEARGRSAFF. In nucleotides, the CDR3 is TGTGCCAGCAGCCAAGAGGCCAGGGGGCGTAGTGCTTTCTTT.

The chain uses TRBV2 and TRBJ1-5, with D possibly matching TRBD1 (5 bases). This CDR3 region has 14 residues. Germline CDR1 is SNHLY and CDR2 is FYNNEI. The V end lost 1 base, the J end lost 7 bases, and 11 bases lay between the germline ends. CDR3 loop: CASSEGAGVQPQHF. In DNA, the CDR3 is TGTGCCAGCAGTGAAGGGGCGGGGGTCCAGCCCCAGCATTTT.

This chain links TRBV5-3 with TRBJ1-2, with D hard to call. TRBV5-3 is an open reading frame, and its role is uncertain. This CDR3 comprises 14 residues. Trimming removed 0 bases from V and 8 bases from J, with 14 bases in between. CDR3 amino acids: CARSLEVTGDGYTF. The CDR3 DNA follows: TGTGCCAGAAGCTTGGAAGTGACGGGCGACGGCTACACCTTC.

The chain has TRBV7-2 and TRBJ2-7; D gene uncertain. Germline V gene sequence: CDR1 SGHTA, CDR2 FQGNSA. V lost 5 bases and J 5 bases, leaving 7 bases between the germline ends. This CDR3 contains 11 residues. CDR3 sequence (DNA): TGTGCCAGCAGCGCCGTCCACGAGCAGTACTTC. Translating gives CASSAVHEQYF.

This chain connects TRBV24-1 to TRBJ2-2; D uncertain. CDR1 and CDR2 (germline): KGHDR, SFDVKD. The CDR3 runs 14 residues. The germline V and J ends were trimmed by 5 bases and 0 bases, with 6 bases remaining between them. CDR3 sequence: CATSGSANTGELFF. CDR3 DNA sequence: TGTGCCACCAGTGGGTCAGCGAACACCGGGGAGCTGTTTTTT.

This rearrangement joins TRBV2 to TRBJ2-1, with TRBD2 matching over 10 bases. The CDR3 consists of 14 residues. CDR1 is SNHLY, CDR2 FYNNEI, per germline. V trimming: 7 bases; J trimming: 4 bases; junction bases outside the gene matches: 4. In DNA, the CDR3 is TGTGCCAGCAATTCGGGACTAGCGTACAATGAGCAGTTCTTC. Protein product: CASNSGLAYNEQFF.

J is TRBJ1-3 and V is TRBV28; D remains unclear. CDR1 is MDHEN and CDR2 is SYDVKM in the germline V gene. Trimming removed 6 bases at V and 0 bases at J, with 15 bases between. This CDR3 spans 16 amino acids. The CDR3 is CASSSVVGLSGNTIYF. CDR3 coding DNA: TGTGCCAGCAGCTCGGTGGTGGGCCTCTCTGGAAACACCATATATTTT. Filled out from reference TRBV28 and TRBJ1-3, the complete variable domain reads DVKVTQSSRYLVKRTGEKVFLECVQDMDHENMFWYRQDPGLGLRLIYFSYDVKMKEKGDIPEGYSVSREKKERFSLILESASTNQTSMYLCASSSVVGLSGNTIYFGEGSWLTVV.

The J gene is TRBJ1-3, the V gene TRBV18; TRBD1 is a possible D gene (6 bases). V was cut by 6 bases and J by 1 base, with 13 bases left in between. This CDR3 is 15 amino acids long. Per the germline V gene, CDR1 is KGHSH and CDR2 is LQKENI. This chain's CDR3 is CASSSGAGSGNTIYF. DNA for the CDR3: TGTGCCAGCTCGTCAGGGGCCGGATCTGGAAACACCATATATTTT.

The chain couples TRBV9 to TRBJ1-2; D perhaps matches TRBD1 (5 bases). In germline, CDR1 is SGDLS, CDR2 YYNGEE. CDR3 length: 15 residues. The ends were cut back, 2 bases at V and 6 bases at J, with 17 bases in the middle. CDR3 sequence: CASSVLAGGADGYTF. CDR3 DNA sequence: TGTGCCAGCAGCGTGCTAGCGGGAGGGGCTGATGGCTACACCTTC.

V and J are TRBV3-1 (or the pseudogene TRBV3-2) and TRBJ1-3; 7 positions agree with TRBD1. The CDR3 contains 14 residues. CDR1 and CDR2 (germline): LGHDT, YNNKEL (reference sequence). V was pared by 1 base and J by 7 bases, with 4 bases of the junction left unmatched. CDR3 sequence reads: CASSQGAGGNTIYF. The CDR3 nucleotides are TGTGCCAGCAGCCAAGGGGCAGGGGGGAACACCATATATTTT.